The clone carrying this T cell receptor (beta chain) was counted a few times. Both iRepertoire HTBI primers and Arm-PCR of CDR3 regions were used to build the TCR beta libraries. TCRdb itself ran the multiplex PCR reads through MiXCR, one entry per CDR3 protein. The sample contains 400,000 to 500,000 distinct CDR3 sequences, around 23% of which appear only once. Germline lookup yields CDR1 SNHLY and CDR2 FYNNEI. The CDR3 runs to 16 residues. With 1 base removed from V and 4 bases from J, the gap between germline ends came to 14 bases. This sample stems from a study of regulatory T cells in long-lasting Graves disease. The time point was: persistent/refractory GD, antithyroid drugs over 5 years with positive TRAb. The TCR library used RNA extracted from PBMCs.

The sequencing used peripheral blood mononuclear cells (PBMCs), collected when the disease was refractory, from a patient treated with antithyroid drugs. The clonotype originates from a female donor with Graves disease. V is TRBV2 and J is TRBJ2-1, with D maybe TRBD2 (6 bases). CDR3 region: CASSEERLDLYNEQFF. Written as DNA, the CDR3 is TGTGCCAGCAGTGAAGAGCGACTAGACCTATACAATGAGCAGTTCTTC.